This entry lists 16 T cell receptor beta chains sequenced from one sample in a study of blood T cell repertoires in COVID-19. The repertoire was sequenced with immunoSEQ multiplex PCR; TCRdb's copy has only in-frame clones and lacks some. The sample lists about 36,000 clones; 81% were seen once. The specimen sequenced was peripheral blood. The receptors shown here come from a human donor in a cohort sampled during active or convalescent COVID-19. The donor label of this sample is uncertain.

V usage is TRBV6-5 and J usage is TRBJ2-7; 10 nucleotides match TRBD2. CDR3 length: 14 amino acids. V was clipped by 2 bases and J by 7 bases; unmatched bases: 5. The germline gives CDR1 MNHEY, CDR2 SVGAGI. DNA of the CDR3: TGTGCCAGCAGTTACCCTAGCGGGAGAGGTGAGCAGTACTTC. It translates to CASSYPSGRGEQYF.

The CDR3 DNA follows: TGTGCCAGCAGCAGCGCCGGTCAAAGTTACTATGGCTACACCTTC. Translated: CASSSAGQSYYGYTF. The J gene is TRBJ1-2, the V gene TRBV4-2; no clear D. Germline V lookup: CDR1 LGHNA, CDR2 YNFKEQ. Trimming pared 5 bases from V and 3 bases from J, leaving 16 bases between. This CDR3 spans 15 amino acids.

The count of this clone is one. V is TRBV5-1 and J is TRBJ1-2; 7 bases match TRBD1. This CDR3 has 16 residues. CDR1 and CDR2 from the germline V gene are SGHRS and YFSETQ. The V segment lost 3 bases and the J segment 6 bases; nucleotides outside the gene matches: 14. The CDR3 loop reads CASSSGDRVFGDGYTF. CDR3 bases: TGCGCCAGCAGCTCGGGTGACAGGGTTTTTGGGGATGGCTACACCTTC.

CDR3 nucleotides: TGTGCCAGCAGCTTGAATCCAGGCTCAAGCAATCAGCCCCAGCATTTT. This gives the protein CASSLNPGSSNQPQHF. The chain has TRBV11-2 and TRBJ1-5; D remains unclear. The germline CDR1 and CDR2 sequences are SGHAT and FQNNGV. V was clipped by 3 bases and J by 1 base, with 13 bases between them. This CDR3 contains 16 residues.

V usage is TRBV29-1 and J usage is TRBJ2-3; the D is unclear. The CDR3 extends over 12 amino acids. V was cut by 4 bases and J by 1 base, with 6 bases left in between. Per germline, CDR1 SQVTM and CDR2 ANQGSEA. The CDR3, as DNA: TGCAGCGTTGTCCGCGGCACAGATACGCAGTATTTT. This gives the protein CSVVRGTDTQYF.

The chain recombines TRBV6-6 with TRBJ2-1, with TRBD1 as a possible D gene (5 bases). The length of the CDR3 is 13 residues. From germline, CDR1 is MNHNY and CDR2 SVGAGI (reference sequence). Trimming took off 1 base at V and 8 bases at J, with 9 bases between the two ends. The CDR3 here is CASSYFQGYEQFF. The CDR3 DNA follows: TGTGCCAGCAGTTACTTCCAGGGTTATGAGCAGTTCTTC.

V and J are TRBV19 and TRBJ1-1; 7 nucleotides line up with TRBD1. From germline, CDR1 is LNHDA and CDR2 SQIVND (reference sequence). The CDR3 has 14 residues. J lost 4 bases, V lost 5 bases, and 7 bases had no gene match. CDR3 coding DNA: TGTGCCAGTAGTGTCACAGGGGTGGCCACTGAAGCTTTCTTT. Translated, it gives CASSVTGVATEAFF.

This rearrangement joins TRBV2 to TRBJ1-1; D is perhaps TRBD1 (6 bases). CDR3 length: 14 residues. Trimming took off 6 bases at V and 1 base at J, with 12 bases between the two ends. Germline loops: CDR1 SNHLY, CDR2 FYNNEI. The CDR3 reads CASRVDSRNTEAFF. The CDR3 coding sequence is TGTGCCAGCAGGGTGGACAGTAGGAACACTGAAGCTTTCTTT. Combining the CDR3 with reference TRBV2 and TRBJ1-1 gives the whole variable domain EPEVTQTPSHQVTQMGQEVILRCVPISNHLYFYWYRQILGQKVEFLVSFYNNEISEKSEIFDDQFSVERPDGSNFTLKIRSTKLEDSAMYFCASRVDSRNTEAFFGQGTRLTVV.

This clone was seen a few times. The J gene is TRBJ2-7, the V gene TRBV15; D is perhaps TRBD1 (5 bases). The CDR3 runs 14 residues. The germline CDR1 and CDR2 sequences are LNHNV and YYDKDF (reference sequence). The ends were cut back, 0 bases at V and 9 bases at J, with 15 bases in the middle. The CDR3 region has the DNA TGTGCCACCAGCAGAGATCGTAGGGGTATAGGGCAGTACTTC. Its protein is CATSRDRRGIGQYF.

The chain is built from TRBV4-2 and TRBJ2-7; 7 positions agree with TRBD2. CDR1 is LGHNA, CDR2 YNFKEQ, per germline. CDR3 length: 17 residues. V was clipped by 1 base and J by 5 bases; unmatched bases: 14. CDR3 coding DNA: TGTGCCAGCAGCCAAGGCGGTGGGGGGTGGAGCGGGAACGAGCAGTACTTC. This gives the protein CASSQGGGGWSGNEQYF.

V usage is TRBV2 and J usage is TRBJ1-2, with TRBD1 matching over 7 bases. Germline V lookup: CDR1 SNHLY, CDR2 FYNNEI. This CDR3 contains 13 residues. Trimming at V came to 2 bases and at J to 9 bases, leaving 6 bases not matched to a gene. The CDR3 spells CASSESHRGRYTF. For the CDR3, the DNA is TGTGCCAGCAGTGAATCGCACAGGGGACGCTACACCTTC.

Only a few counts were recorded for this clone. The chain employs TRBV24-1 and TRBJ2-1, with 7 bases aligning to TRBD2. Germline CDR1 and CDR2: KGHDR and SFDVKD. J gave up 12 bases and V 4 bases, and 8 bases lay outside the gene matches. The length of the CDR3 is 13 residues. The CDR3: CATSEIKRETQFF. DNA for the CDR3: TGTGCCACCAGTGAAATTAAGCGGGAAACGCAGTTCTTC.

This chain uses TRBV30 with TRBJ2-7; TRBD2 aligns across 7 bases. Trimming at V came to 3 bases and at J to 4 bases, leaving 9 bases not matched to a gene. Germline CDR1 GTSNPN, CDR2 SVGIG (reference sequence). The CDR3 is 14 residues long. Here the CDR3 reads CAWSPPGGRYEQYF. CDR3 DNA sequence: TGTGCCTGGAGCCCCCCCGGCGGGAGATACGAGCAGTACTTC. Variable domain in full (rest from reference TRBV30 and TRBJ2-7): SQTIHQWPATLVQPVGSPLSLECTVEGTSNPNLYWYRQAAGRGLQLLFYSVGIGQISSEVPQNLSASRPQDRQFILSSKKLLLSDSGFYLCAWSPPGGRYEQYFGPGTRLTVT.

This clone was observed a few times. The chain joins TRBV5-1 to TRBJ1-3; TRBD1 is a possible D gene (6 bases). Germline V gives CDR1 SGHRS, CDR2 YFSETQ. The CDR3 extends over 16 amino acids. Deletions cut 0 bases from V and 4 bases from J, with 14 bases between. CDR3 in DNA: TGCGCCAGCAGCTTGGAAGGCAGGGGATCGGGAAACACCATATATTTT. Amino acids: CASSLEGRGSGNTIYF.

In DNA, the CDR3 is TGTGTCAGAAACCGAGGTTCGGGACACCTCTACGAGCAGTACTTC. It encodes CVRNRGSGHLYEQYF. The chain links TRBV7-5 to TRBJ2-7; TRBD1 reflects the table's D call only, with no check against the DNA. TRBV7-5 is reported as a pseudogene. This CDR3 region has 15 residues.

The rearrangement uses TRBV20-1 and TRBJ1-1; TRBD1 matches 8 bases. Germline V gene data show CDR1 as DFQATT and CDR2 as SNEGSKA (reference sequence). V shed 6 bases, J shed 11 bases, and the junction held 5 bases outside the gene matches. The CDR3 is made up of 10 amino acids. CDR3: CSAGDRRAFF. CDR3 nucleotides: TGCAGTGCAGGGGACAGGCGGGCTTTCTTT.